The clone carrying this T cell receptor (beta chain) occurred a few times. Its antigen is unidentified. This sample is drawn from a study of graft-versus-host responses after intestinal transplantation. Study background: Recipients uniformly received anti-thymocyte globulin induction, followed by tacrolimus and steroids for roughly three years.

The method was immunoSEQ multiplex PCR; TCRdb's version includes in-frame clones alone and lacks a portion of them. Of approximately 82,000 clones listed, 80% to 95% are singletons. J lost 4 bases, V lost 5 bases, and 4 bases had no gene match. This CDR3 contains 13 residues. The germline CDR1 and CDR2 sequences are SEHNR and FQNEAQ (reference sequence). This chain connects TRBV7-9 to TRBJ1-2, with 7 bases that match TRBD1. The source material was unstimulated CD8+ T cells sorted from spleen or lymph node cells, sampled before transplant. This TCR was recovered from a human donor who was the organ donor for an intestinal transplant. The CDR3 sequence is CASSPDRSYGYTF. The CDR3 DNA reads as TGTGCCAGCAGCCCGGACAGGTCCTATGGCTACACCTTC. The full variable domain, in which reference TRBV7-9 and TRBJ1-2 provide the parts outside the CDR3, is DTGVSQNPRHKITKRGQNVTFRCDPISEHNRLYWYRQTLGQGPEFLTYFQNEAQLEKSRLLSDRFSAERPKGSFSTLEIQRTEQGDSAMYLCASSPDRSYGYTFGSGTRLTVV.